One sample yielded the 12 T cell receptor beta chains listed below, sequenced in a study of T-cell reconstitution after alpha-beta-depleted transplantation in children (dated by TCRdb to between 2015 and 2016). Receptors were amplified or captured by PCR. The run used an Illumina HiSeq 2500. Molecular barcoding was employed in the preparation of TCR libraries, with unique molecular identifiers being used to normalize TCRbeta repertoire quantification. TCRdb handled the public reads itself, with Q25 trimming in fastp and clone calling in MiXCR, and kept productive beta chains. Each entry merges the rows of one CDR3 protein and shows their most common DNA and genes. Within this sample are around 600,000 distinct CDR3 sequences, with about 15% of them counted one time only. The ten largest clones capture 1.1% of the sample. This material consisted of PBMCs from the stem cell graft donor, taken from the stem cell graft. These receptors were obtained from a human donor who donated a stem cell graft to a child with acute myeloid leukemia.

In its sample, this clonotype was seen many times. This chain links TRBV29-1 with TRBJ2-7; a possible D gene is TRBD1 (5 bases). The length of the CDR3 is 12 residues. Germline lookup yields CDR1 SQVTM and CDR2 ANQGSEA. The V and J ends lost 4 bases and 4 bases respectively, with 11 bases between them. CDR3 protein: CSVADTLYEQYV. CDR3 DNA: TGCAGCGTTGCGGACACCTTATACGAGCAGTACGTC.

V gene TRBV5-1 combines with J gene TRBJ1-2; D may be TRBD1 (6 bases). The CDR3 runs to 18 residues. Trimming left V 2 bases short and J 8 bases short, with 28 bases between. Germline V CDR1 and CDR2: SGHRS, YFSETQ. CDR3 amino acids: CASSFLNREEMTVYGYTF. The CDR3 DNA sequence: TGCGCCAGCAGCTTTCTTAACAGGGAGGAGATGACGGTATACGGCTACACCTTC. Supplemented by reference TRBV5-1 and TRBJ1-2, the full variable domain reads KAGVTQTPRYLIKTRGQQVTLSCSPISGHRSVSWYQQTPGQGLQFLFEYFSETQRNKGNFPGRFSGRQFSNSRSEMNVSTLELGDSALYLCASSFLNREEMTVYGYTFGSGTRLTVV.

The V call is TRBV6-6, the J call TRBJ2-5, with D possibly TRBD2 on 7 matching bases. Trimming pared 7 bases from V and 1 base from J, leaving 10 bases between. Germline-derived CDR1 and CDR2 are MNHNY and SVGAGI (reference sequence). The CDR3 has 13 amino acids. The CDR3 here is CASNRGAQETQYF. The CDR3 bases are TGTGCCAGCAACCGGGGGGCCCAAGAGACCCAGTACTTC.

This clonotype was observed a few times. The chain has TRBV30 and TRBJ1-1; TRBD1 might be the D (5 bases). Germline CDR1 and CDR2: GTSNPN and SVGIG (reference sequence). Trimming pared 0 bases from V and 0 bases from J, leaving 8 bases between. The CDR3 has 14 amino acids. CDR3 protein: CAWSVGVMNTEAFF. The CDR3 region has the DNA TGTGCCTGGAGTGTGGGGGTTATGAACACTGAAGCTTTCTTT.

This clonotype turned up a few times. V usage is TRBV7-9 and J usage is TRBJ2-5, with 9 bases matching TRBD2. V was clipped by 5 bases and J by 2 bases; unmatched bases: 9. Germline assignment: CDR1 SEHNR and CDR2 FQNEAQ (reference sequence). The CDR3 sequence is 16 residues long. CDR3 amino acids: CASSPDLAGLQETQYF. The DNA of the CDR3 is TGTGCCAGCAGCCCGGACCTAGCGGGGCTACAAGAGACCCAGTACTTC.

This clonotype was counted between two and nine times. This chain links TRBV9 with TRBJ2-1, with 7 bases matching TRBD2. J gave up 7 bases and V 3 bases, and 4 bases lay outside the gene matches. Germline CDR1 reads SGDLS; CDR2 reads YYNGEE. The CDR3 has 13 residues. This CDR3 is CASSGLGGNEQFF. Here the CDR3 DNA reads TGTGCCAGCAGCGGCCTCGGGGGGAATGAGCAGTTCTTC. The full variable domain, in which reference TRBV9 and TRBJ2-1 provide the parts outside the CDR3, is DSGVTQTPKHLITATGQRVTLRCSPRSGDLSVYWYQQSLDQGLQFLIQYYNGEERAKGNILERFSAQQFPDLHSELNLSSLELGDSALYFCASSGLGGNEQFFGPGTRLTVL.

This clonotype was observed many times. J is TRBJ2-7 and V is TRBV6-5; D unclear. V lost 5 bases and J lost 1, with 18 bases in between. The CDR3 runs to 16 residues. Germline V gene data show CDR1 as MNHEY and CDR2 as SVGAGI. DNA for the CDR3: TGTGCCAGCAGTAACCTATGGGCCCCTAGGTCCTACGAGCAGTACTTC. Its translation is CASSNLWAPRSYEQYF.

The rearrangement links TRBV12-3 or TRBV12-4 to TRBJ2-3; TRBD2 aligns across 7 bases. The CDR3 length is 15 residues. V shed 5 bases and J 3 bases; nucleotides not matched to a gene: 8. The CDR3 loop reads CASSPLGGDTDTQYF. CDR3 sequence (DNA): TGTGCCAGCAGTCCCTTGGGGGGGGATACAGATACGCAGTATTTT.

V is TRBV11-2 and J is TRBJ2-1; 9 bases match TRBD2. Trimming removed 2 bases from V and 3 bases from J; junction bases left unmatched: 2. Germline values: CDR1 SGHAT, CDR2 FQNNGV. The CDR3 has 15 residues. The CDR3 region is CASSLRRGGYNEQFF. CDR3 nucleotide sequence: TGTGCCAGCAGCTTAAGGCGGGGGGGCTACAATGAGCAGTTCTTC.

The chain carries TRBV5-1 and TRBJ1-4; the D gene is possibly TRBD1 (5 bases). Germline V gene data show CDR1 as SGHRS and CDR2 as YFSETQ. Deletions cut 4 bases from V and 6 bases from J, with 16 bases between. The CDR3 contains 15 residues. Here the CDR3 DNA reads TGCGCCAGCAGCCGAGCCGGGGGGATTTATGAAAAACTGTTTTTT. Translated: CASSRAGGIYEKLFF. Full variable domain (remainder filled in from reference TRBV5-1 and TRBJ1-4): KAGVTQTPRYLIKTRGQQVTLSCSPISGHRSVSWYQQTPGQGLQFLFEYFSETQRNKGNFPGRFSGRQFSNSRSEMNVSTLELGDSALYLCASSRAGGIYEKLFFGSGTQLSVL.

The V and J genes are TRBV30 and TRBJ2-1, with 9 bases matching TRBD1. After removal of 4 bases from V and 7 bases from J, the junction contained 8 bases not matched to a gene. CDR3 length: 14 residues. Germline CDR1 is GTSNPN and CDR2 is SVGIG (reference sequence). The CDR3 region is CAWTPGQGQNEQFF. The CDR3 nucleotides read TGTGCCTGGACCCCGGGACAGGGTCAGAATGAGCAGTTCTTC.

The V gene is TRBV29-1, the J gene TRBJ2-7, with 7 bases matching TRBD1. The V and J ends lost 1 base and 4 bases, in that order; junction bases with no gene match: 4. Germline loops: CDR1 SQVTM, CDR2 ANQGSEA. This CDR3 has 13 residues. The CDR3 nucleotides read TGCAGCGTTGAAGGGGGGACAGAGTACGAGCAGTACTTC. Residues: CSVEGGTEYEQYF.